The 16 T cell receptor beta chains below come from one sample, sequenced in a study of OX40 agonist ivuxolimab in advanced cancers. Assay used: immunoSEQ multiplex PCR; TCRdb lists only in-frame clones, some missing. The table records some 81,000 clones, roughly 85% of them present only once. The sample was CD4+ or CD8+ T cells sorted from blood, taken in a trial of the OX40 agonist ivuxolimab. The receptor set was obtained from an adult with an advanced solid tumor such as melanoma, head and neck, liver or kidney cancer.

This chain uses TRBV29-1 with TRBJ1-1; D is perhaps TRBD1 (5 bases). Trimming removed 6 bases from V and 4 bases from J, with 15 bases in between. The CDR3 length is 13 residues. Germline CDR1 is SQVTM and CDR2 is ANQGSEA. The CDR3 nucleotides are TGCAGCGTGGGGGTCTCGGTTGGCACTGAAGCTTTCTTT. Its translation: CSVGVSVGTEAFF.

V gene TRBV5-1 combines with J gene TRBJ2-7, with 7 bases lining up with TRBD1. Germline-derived CDR1 and CDR2 are SGHRS and YFSETQ. This CDR3 has 11 amino acids. J gave up 5 bases and V 7 bases, and 3 bases lay outside the gene matches. In nucleotides, the CDR3 is TGCGCCAGCGTGGGACAGAACGAGCAGTACTTC. Translated, it gives CASVGQNEQYF.

This chain uses TRBV5-6 with TRBJ2-5; D is unresolved. The CDR3 spans 15 residues. Germline V CDR1 and CDR2: SGHDT, YYEEEE. V lost 4 bases, J lost 5 bases, and 18 bases lay in between. CDR3 DNA: TGTGCCAGCAGCGGGGTTAGGACCCTAGGGGAGACCCAGTACTTC. As protein: CASSGVRTLGETQYF.

The chain employs TRBV10-3 and TRBJ2-2; no definite D call. There are 13 residues in the CDR3. Germline CDR1 is ENHRY and CDR2 is SYGVKD. The V end was cut by 2 bases, the J end by 6 bases, with 7 bases between. The CDR3 protein is CAISEGRSGELFF. CDR3 nucleotide sequence: TGTGCCATCAGTGAGGGCAGGTCCGGGGAGCTGTTTTTT.

This clone was observed a single time. V and J are TRBV5-6 and TRBJ1-1; 8 bases are shared with TRBD1. CDR1 is SGHDT, CDR2 YYEEEE, per germline. The CDR3 has 14 amino acids. The trim removed 3 bases at V and 4 bases at J, leaving 5 bases unmatched. The CDR3 region is CASSSTQGVTEAFF. The CDR3 nucleotides read TGTGCCAGCAGCTCGACACAGGGGGTCACTGAAGCTTTCTTT.

The CDR3 nucleotides read TGTGCCAGCACCCCCAAGGGACGGACCTACGAGCAGTACTTC. This gives the protein CASTPKGRTYEQYF. This rearrangement joins TRBV28 to TRBJ2-7; D might be TRBD1 or TRBD2, each matching 5 bases. Trimming left V 7 bases short and J 2 bases short, with 15 bases between. The CDR3 loop spans 14 amino acids. Germline V gene data show CDR1 as MDHEN and CDR2 as SYDVKM.

J is TRBJ1-4 and V is TRBV5-4; a weak D match, TRBD1 (5 bases). This CDR3 contains 14 residues. The germline CDR1 and CDR2 sequences are SGHNT and YYREEE (reference sequence). The V gene lost 0 bases and the J gene lost 4 bases, with 7 bases spanning the gap. The CDR3 protein is CASSLGDSNEKLFF. In nucleotides, the CDR3 is TGTGCCAGCAGCTTGGGCGACAGTAATGAAAAACTGTTTTTT.

This clone was seen just once. The genes are TRBV27 and TRBJ1-6; TRBD1 is a possible D gene (6 bases). Germline V gene sequence: CDR1 MNHEY, CDR2 SMNVEV (reference sequence). Trimming took off 9 bases at V and 2 bases at J, with 8 bases between the two ends. The CDR3 totals 13 residues. The CDR3 here is CASRTAYNSPLHF. DNA for the CDR3: TGTGCCAGTAGGACAGCCTATAATTCACCCCTCCACTTT.

This chain uses TRBV19 with TRBJ1-5; TRBD1 aligns across 8 bases. The CDR3 spans 15 residues. Trimming cost V 6 bases and J 6 bases; bases outside gene matches: 10. Germline values: CDR1 LNHDA, CDR2 SQIVND (reference sequence). The CDR3 region is CASSLTRTGSQPQHF. The CDR3 nucleotides are TGTGCCAGTAGCCTTACCCGGACAGGGAGTCAGCCCCAGCATTTT.

The chain is built from TRBV9 and TRBJ1-3; TRBD1 matches 9 bases. This CDR3 region has 17 residues. Germline V CDR1 and CDR2: SGDLS, YYNGEE. V lost 4 bases to trimming and J lost 4 bases; unmatched junction nucleotides: 12. Written as DNA, the CDR3 is TGTGCCAGCAGCCCCCAGGGGGGACAGGGATCCGGAAACACCATATATTTT. Translation gives CASSPQGGQGSGNTIYF.

The J gene is TRBJ2-5, the V gene TRBV15; D remains ambiguous. CDR3 length: 14 residues. Per the germline V gene, CDR1 is LNHNV and CDR2 is YYDKDF (reference sequence). V was clipped by 1 base and J by 2 bases, with 8 bases between them. The CDR3 DNA reads as TGTGCCACCAGCAGAGTTTCCCAGCAAGAGACCCAGTACTTC. Translating gives CATSRVSQQETQYF.

The chain employs TRBV4-2 and TRBJ2-3; perhaps TRBD2 as D (5 bases). With 4 bases removed from V and 2 bases from J, the gap between germline ends came to 10 bases. The CDR3 extends over 14 amino acids. Germline V CDR1 and CDR2: LGHNA, YNFKEQ. Written as DNA, the CDR3 is TGTGCCAGCAGCCGAAGGACTCACACAGATACGCAGTATTTT. It specifies CASSRRTHTDTQYF.

The gene calls are TRBV6-1 and TRBJ1-3; the D is unclear. Trimming cost V 6 bases and J 0 bases, with 12 bases left between them. The CDR3 is made up of 15 amino acids. CDR1 MNHNS and CDR2 SASEGT come from the germline V gene. CDR3 bases: TGTGCCAGCAGGCTAGAAAGAGGCTCTGGAAACACCATATATTTT. Translation: CASRLERGSGNTIYF.

The chain links TRBV5-8 to TRBJ1-2; D gene unclear. The V and J ends lost 3 bases and 0 bases respectively, with 18 bases between them. The CDR3 contains 17 residues. The germline V gene has CDR1 SGHTS and CDR2 YDEGEE. The CDR3 DNA is TGTGCCAGCAGCTCCGCCTTACGGGTTTTGACTAACTATGGCTACACCTTC. It encodes CASSSALRVLTNYGYTF. The entire variable domain, with the rest obtained from reference TRBV5-8 and TRBJ1-2, is as follows: EAGVTQSPTHLIKTRGQQATLRCSPISGHTSVYWYQQALGLGLQFLLWYDEGEERNRGNFPPRFSGRQFPNYSSELNVNALELEDSALYLCASSSALRVLTNYGYTFGSGTRLTVV.

V usage is TRBV19 and J usage is TRBJ2-1; D remains unclear. The germline V gene encodes CDR1 LNHDA and CDR2 SQIVND (reference sequence). The CDR3 sequence is 13 residues long. Deletions cut 1 base from V and 9 bases from J, with 10 bases between. For the CDR3, the DNA is TGTGCCAGTAGTATAGTGGGTTCTAGTGAGCAGTTCTTC. Its protein product is CASSIVGSSEQFF.

Comment on this clone: Because the CDR3's place on the DNA is in doubt, the DNA is left out and the CDR3 is given as listed by TCRdb. This rearrangement joins TRBV5-1 to TRBJ2-1; the table's D call, TRBD1, was not checked against the DNA. Inclusive of both ends, the CDR3 amounts to 16 amino acids. The germline V gene has CDR1 SGHRS and CDR2 YFSETQ. The CDR3: CASILGPRGGYNEQFF.